These 9 T cell receptor beta chains share one sample of origin, sequenced in a study of blood T cell repertoires in COVID-19 (dated by TCRdb to the early 2020s). The method was the immunoSEQ multiplex PCR assay. The table comes from immuneACCESS by way of TCRdb, which keeps in-frame sequences with V and J called. Part of the clones is missing from these tables; in studies checked, under half for an unresolved V gene and the rest for unknown reasons. This sample lists around 300,000 clones; about 83% were detected once. Approximately 5.7% of the sample goes to the ten largest clones. The source material was PBMCs or T cells enriched from blood (not recorded which). The receptors come from a woman aged 40 to 50 who had recovered from COVID-19.

The rearrangement links TRBV14 to TRBJ1-1; D gene unclear. V dropped 4 bases and J dropped 3 bases, with 9 bases sitting between them. Germline values: CDR1 SGHDN, CDR2 FVKESK. This CDR3 has 13 residues. The chain's CDR3 is CASSRGVHTEAFF. The DNA for the CDR3 is TGTGCCAGCAGCCGCGGAGTCCACACTGAAGCTTTCTTT.

The chain is built from TRBV7-2 and TRBJ2-7; 11 bases fit TRBD2. This CDR3 comprises 17 residues. After removal of 0 bases from V and 2 bases from J, the junction contained 6 bases not matched to a gene. Germline CDR1 is SGHTA and CDR2 is FQGNSA. The CDR3 sequence is CASSLAGPSGGTYEQYF. CDR3 DNA: TGTGCCAGCAGCTTAGCGGGCCCTAGCGGGGGGACCTACGAGCAGTACTTC.

This rearrangement joins TRBV6-5 to TRBJ1-6; weak D call: TRBD1 (6 bases). The V end was cut by 10 bases, the J end by 3 bases, with 16 bases between. Germline V gene lookup returns CDR1 MNHEY and CDR2 SVGAGI. The CDR3 runs 15 residues. In nucleotides, the CDR3 is TGTGCCACCAGAGGACAGATCCACTATAATTCACCCCTCCACTTT. Translated, it gives CATRGQIHYNSPLHF.

The chain employs TRBV4-2 and TRBJ2-1; 9 bases align to TRBD2. Trimming took 1 base from V and 8 from J; bases not matched to a gene: 9. This CDR3 has 16 amino acids. Germline V gives CDR1 LGHNA, CDR2 YNFKEQ. CDR3 coding DNA: TGTGCCAGCAGCCAAGTCTTAGCGGGAGTTCAGGATGAGCAGTTCTTC. This encodes CASSQVLAGVQDEQFF.

The chain employs TRBV7-3 and TRBJ2-7, with a weak D call TRBD2 (5 bases). The CDR3 runs to 15 residues. Germline V gives CDR1 SGHTA, CDR2 FQGTGA. V lost 1 base and J lost 0, with 10 bases in between. CDR3 coding DNA: TGTGCCAGCAGCTTAAACGTGGGGAGCTCCTACGAGCAGTACTTC. Translated: CASSLNVGSSYEQYF.

J is TRBJ1-1 and V is TRBV30; D is possibly TRBD1 (5 bases). Germline V CDR1 and CDR2: GTSNPN, SVGIG (reference sequence). V dropped 4 bases and J dropped 7 bases, with 10 bases sitting between them. This CDR3 spans 11 amino acids. The CDR3 DNA reads TGTGCCTGGACCCCAAGGGGTGAAGCTTTCTTT. It yields the protein CAWTPRGEAFF.

The rearrangement links TRBV7-2 to TRBJ2-1, with a weak D call TRBD2 (5 bases). Germline CDR1 reads SGHTA; CDR2 reads FQGNSA. V was shortened by 0 bases and J by 4 bases, with 13 bases between the two germline ends. The CDR3 runs 16 residues. This CDR3 is CASSLAAGWGYNEQFF. The CDR3 DNA reads as TGTGCCAGCAGCTTAGCGGCGGGTTGGGGATACAATGAGCAGTTCTTC.

The chain links TRBV2 to TRBJ2-5, with 16 bases fitting TRBD2. Germline CDR1 and CDR2: SNHLY and FYNNEI. This CDR3 region has 17 residues. J gave up 5 bases and V 7 bases, and 10 bases lay outside the gene matches. The CDR3 DNA reads as TGTGCCAGCAAAGAAGGGACTAGCGGGAGGGGCTGGGAGACCCAGTACTTC. As protein: CASKEGTSGRGWETQYF.

The chain combines TRBV28 with TRBJ2-4, with TRBD2 identical over 8 bases. V lost 7 bases and J lost 5; bases outside the gene matches: 13. The CDR3 covers 16 residues. In germline, CDR1 is MDHEN, CDR2 SYDVKM. CDR3 bases: TGTGCCAGCATGATCAGGCCTAGCGGGCCCCAAAACATTCAGTACTTC. Translated, it gives CASMIRPSGPQNIQYF.